This T cell receptor (beta chain) was documented in a study of blood T cell repertoires in COVID-19 (TCRdb year 2020). Study-wide context: Samples covering the acute and convalescent phases of COVID-19 were provided by collaborators in the United States, Italy and Spain. Where HLA class I and class II types were available, the types were taken from metadata supplied by the sample provider, not from assay-based typing. The material from the prospective study consisted of cDNA or gDNA derived from T cells, B-cell-depleted T cells, or PBMCs. The dataset comprised deeply sampled blood TCRbeta repertoires from subjects exposed to, actively infected with, or recovered from COVID-19. Nearly every sample came with metadata listing a de-identified subject ID, COVID-19 status, age in years and sex. The repertoires were released in a freely available public database meant as a resource for research on the immune response to SARS-CoV-2. Samples came from the ongoing ImmuneRACE study (first 160 participants) plus 1,254 subjects from 6 global collaborators.

From the germline V gene (reference sequence), CDR1 is MNHEY and CDR2 is SMNVEV. Including the terminal cysteine and phenylalanine, the CDR3 comprises 15 residues. The CDR3 DNA has 45 bases and is translated from base 1. Study-level results and caveats: The quantity of clinical and demographic metadata differed by source and by participant and was supplied without curation.

With respect to this clone: Its specific antigen is unknown. An end of the junction differs from the germline gene, which may be a read error.

TCRbeta CDR3 regions were amplified from genomic DNA by means of the immunoSEQ Assay, a bias-controlled multiplex PCR. The paper's processing steps were these. Within the assay, amplification of reference gene primers was used to estimate how many nucleated cells each sample contained. Sequence reads were collapsed and filtered to measure the absolute abundance of every unique TCRbeta CDR3 rearrangement. Productive Simpson clonality was computed per sample as the square root of Simpson's diversity index over productive rearrangements. The immuneACCESS repertoire file appears here via TCRdb, limited to in-frame rearrangements. These files lack a portion of the clones; in checked studies, under half of the deficit traces to unresolved V genes, and the cause of the others is not known. For V, J and clone size, that table is used; D and trimming come from the DNA. The sample table contains about 74,000 clones; only one count was recorded for 91% of them. The top ten hold approximately 4.8% of the sample.

Each collaborating institution followed its own protocols to collect whole blood in K2EDTA tubes. For TCRbeta analysis, collaborators shipped samples as frozen whole blood, isolated PBMCs, or DNA extracted from either of those sample types. The specimen was peripheral blood. This TCR was sampled from a woman aged 60-75 years with active COVID-19. The chain is encoded by TRBV27 joined to TRBJ2-7; TRBD2 is a possible D gene, resting on 7 matching bases. The DNA reads as follows: TGTGCCAGCAGTGAAATGATGCTCACAAGGAGAGGGGGGGACTTC. The translation is CASSEMMLTRRGGDF.